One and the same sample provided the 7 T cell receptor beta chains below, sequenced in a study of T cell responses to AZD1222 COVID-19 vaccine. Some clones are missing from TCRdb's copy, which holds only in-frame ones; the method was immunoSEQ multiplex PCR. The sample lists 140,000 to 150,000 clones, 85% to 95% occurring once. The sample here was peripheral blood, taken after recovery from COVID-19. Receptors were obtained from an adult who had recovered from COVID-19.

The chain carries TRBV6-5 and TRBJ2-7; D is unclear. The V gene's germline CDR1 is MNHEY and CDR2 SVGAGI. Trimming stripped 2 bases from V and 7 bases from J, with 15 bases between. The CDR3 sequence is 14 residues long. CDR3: CASSYRGPLREQYF. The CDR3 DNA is TGTGCCAGCAGTTACCGCGGTCCCCTTAGGGAGCAGTACTTC.

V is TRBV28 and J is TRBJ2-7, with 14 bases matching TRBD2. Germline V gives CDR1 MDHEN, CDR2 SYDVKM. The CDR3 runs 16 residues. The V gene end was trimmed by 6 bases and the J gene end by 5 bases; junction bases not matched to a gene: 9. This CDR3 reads CASSSSGTSGRDEQYF. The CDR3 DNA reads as TGTGCCAGCAGCTCAAGTGGGACTAGCGGGAGAGACGAGCAGTACTTC.

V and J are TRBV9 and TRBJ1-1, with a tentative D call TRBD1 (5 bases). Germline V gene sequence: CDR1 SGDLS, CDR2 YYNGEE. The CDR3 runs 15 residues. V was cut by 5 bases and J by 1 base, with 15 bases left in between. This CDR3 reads CASSVWDAPNTEAFF. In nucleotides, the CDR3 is TGTGCCAGCAGTGTATGGGACGCACCGAACACTGAAGCTTTCTTT.

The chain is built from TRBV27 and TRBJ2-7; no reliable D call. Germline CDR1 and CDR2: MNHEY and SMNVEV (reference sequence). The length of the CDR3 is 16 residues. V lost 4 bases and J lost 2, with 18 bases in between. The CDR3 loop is CASSSHTIPSTYEQYF. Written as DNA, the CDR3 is TGTGCCAGCAGTTCCCATACTATACCCTCCACCTACGAGCAGTACTTC.

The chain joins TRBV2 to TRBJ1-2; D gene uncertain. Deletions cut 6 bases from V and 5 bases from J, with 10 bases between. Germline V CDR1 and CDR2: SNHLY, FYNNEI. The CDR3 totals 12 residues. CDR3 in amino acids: CASSTQRYGYTF. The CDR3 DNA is TGTGCCAGCAGCACACAAAGATATGGCTACACCTTC. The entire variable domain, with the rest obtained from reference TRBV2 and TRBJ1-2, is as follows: EPEVTQTPSHQVTQMGQEVILRCVPISNHLYFYWYRQILGQKVEFLVSFYNNEISEKSEIFDDQFSVERPDGSNFTLKIRSTKLEDSAMYFCASSTQRYGYTFGSGTRLTVV.

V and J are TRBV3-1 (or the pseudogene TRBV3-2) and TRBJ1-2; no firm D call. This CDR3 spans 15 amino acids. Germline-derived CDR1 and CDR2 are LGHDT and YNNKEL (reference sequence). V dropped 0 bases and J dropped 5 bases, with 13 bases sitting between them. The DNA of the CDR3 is TGTGCCAGCAGCCAAGATTCCAGTAATCGTTATGGCTACACCTTC. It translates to CASSQDSSNRYGYTF.

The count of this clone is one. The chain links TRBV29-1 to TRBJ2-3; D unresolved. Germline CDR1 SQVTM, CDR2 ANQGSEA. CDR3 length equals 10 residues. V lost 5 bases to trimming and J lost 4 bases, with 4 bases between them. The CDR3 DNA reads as TGCAGCGTTCATGCAGATACGCAGTATTTT. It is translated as CSVHADTQYF.